This TCR beta chain was found in a study of blood T cell repertoires in COVID-19. Whole-study context: Samples came from the United States, Italy and Spain, spanning acute and convalescent COVID-19. T cells, B-cell-depleted T cells, or PBMCs supplied cDNA or gDNA.

Original processing methods: Reference gene primer amplification gave nucleated cell count estimates. Libraries were prepared by immunoSEQ multiplex PCR; TCRdb keeps only in-frame clonotypes and omits some of them. V and J calls and clone size come straight from that table; D and trimming were deduced from the DNA. This table holds roughly 140,000 clones, around 84% found once. This CDR3 has 12 amino acids. The germline V gene encodes CDR1 MDHEN and CDR2 SYDVKM. V was trimmed by 8 bases and J by 2 bases, leaving 7 bases between them. The clonotype comes from a man aged 60 to 75 with active or convalescent COVID-19. The V call is TRBV28, the J call TRBJ2-1, with D unclear. Sequencing used peripheral blood. The CDR3 DNA reads as TGTGCCAGCCCAGGCCCCTACAATGAGCAGTTCTTC. It translates to CASPGPYNEQFF.